These 8 T cell receptor beta chains came from one sample sequenced in a study of OX40 agonist ivuxolimab in advanced cancers. The assay was immunoSEQ multiplex PCR, and TCRdb's table has in-frame clones only and misses some. The table shows 70,000 or so clones, with roughly 84% occurring only once. The sequencing used CD4+ or CD8+ T cells sorted from blood, collected in a trial of the OX40 agonist ivuxolimab. These receptors originate from an adult with an advanced solid tumor such as melanoma, head and neck, liver or kidney cancer.

The J gene is TRBJ2-1, the V gene TRBV7-9; unclear D gene. V was clipped by 3 bases and J by 6 bases, with 9 bases between them. Germline V gene sequence: CDR1 SEHNR, CDR2 FQNEAQ (reference sequence). The CDR3 has 13 amino acids. This CDR3 is CASSFQNSNEQFF. The CDR3 DNA sequence: TGTGCCAGCAGCTTCCAGAACTCCAATGAGCAGTTCTTC. The full variable domain, in which reference TRBV7-9 and TRBJ2-1 provide the parts outside the CDR3, is DTGVSQNPRHKITKRGQNVTFRCDPISEHNRLYWYRQTLGQGPEFLTYFQNEAQLEKSRLLSDRFSAERPKGSFSTLEIQRTEQGDSAMYLCASSFQNSNEQFFGPGTRLTVL.

V is TRBV5-1 and J is TRBJ2-7; no definite D call. This CDR3 has 15 residues. Germline CDR1 SGHRS, CDR2 YFSETQ. Trimming pared 0 bases from V and 2 bases from J, leaving 12 bases between. CDR3 DNA: TGCGCCAGCAGCTTGGGGAAAGCCCAAACCTACGAGCAGTACTTC. Translating gives CASSLGKAQTYEQYF.

The count of this clone is one. The V call is TRBV28, the J call TRBJ1-5, with TRBD1 matching over 7 bases. The CDR3 is made up of 14 amino acids. Germline trimming cut 6 bases from V and 3 bases from J; bases unmatched to any gene: 5. In germline, CDR1 is MDHEN, CDR2 SYDVKM. CDR3 in DNA: TGTGCCAGCAGACCGACAGGGACCAATCAGCCCCAGCATTTT. Protein: CASRPTGTNQPQHF.

The gene calls are TRBV10-1 and TRBJ2-7, with D unclear. Looked up from germline, CDR1 is WNHNN and CDR2 is SYGVQD (reference sequence). This CDR3 is 12 amino acids long. V shed 6 bases and J shed 1 base, with 7 bases lying between them. The CDR3 region is CASRQISYEQYF. The CDR3 nucleotides are TGCGCCAGCAGACAGATTTCCTACGAGCAGTACTTC.

DNA of the CDR3: TGCAGCGTCGGACCCTTGGAGCAGTTCTTC. Translated: CSVGPLEQFF. V usage is TRBV29-1 and J usage is TRBJ2-1; D unresolved. Germline V lookup: CDR1 SQVTM, CDR2 ANQGSEA. The CDR3 extends over 10 amino acids. Trimming took 6 bases from V and 10 from J, leaving 10 bases between them.

The V gene is TRBV7-2, the J gene TRBJ1-3, with D unresolved. Germline assignment: CDR1 SGHTA and CDR2 FQGNSA. The CDR3 has 16 amino acids. Trimming left V 3 bases short and J 0 bases short, with 12 bases between. CDR3 loop: CASSFRQMSSGNTIYF. In DNA, the CDR3 is TGTGCCAGCAGCTTTAGGCAGATGAGCTCTGGAAACACCATATATTTT.

The chain combines TRBV5-4 with TRBJ1-1; D remains unclear. With 0 bases removed from V and 1 base from J, the gap between germline ends came to 7 bases. Germline V CDR1 and CDR2: SGHNT, YYREEE (reference sequence). The CDR3 loop spans 14 amino acids. The CDR3 bases are TGTGCCAGCAGCTTGGGTCTCCAGAACACTGAAGCTTTCTTT. It codes for CASSLGLQNTEAFF.

The V and J genes are TRBV5-1 and TRBJ2-3; 10 positions match TRBD2. The CDR3 totals 16 residues. Germline values: CDR1 SGHRS, CDR2 YFSETQ. The V segment lost 0 bases and the J segment 5 bases; nucleotides outside the gene matches: 6. The CDR3 sequence: CASSLDTSGIVDTQYF. The CDR3 DNA follows: TGCGCCAGCAGCTTGGATACTAGCGGGATAGTAGATACGCAGTATTTT.